This T cell receptor beta chain derives from a study of cytomegalovirus exposure and HLA in healthy donors. This clone turned up a few times. Its target is not known. In the PCR, 60 Vbeta and 13 Jbeta primers were used. Generated by immunoSEQ multiplex PCR, the TCRdb table keeps only in-frame clones and is missing some. There are over 140,000 clones in the sample; around 84% occur only once, and 2% to 2.5% lies in the top ten. Study-level results: Later examination showed HLA-associated TCR beta chains had greater clonal expansion than equally common others.

V trimming: 0 bases; J trimming: 1 base; junction bases outside the gene matches: 7. CDR3 length: 16 amino acids. The V gene's germline CDR1 is SGDLS and CDR2 YYNGEE. Sequencing was done on a sample of PBMCs. This TCR came from a man between 50 and 59 years old in good health and CMV-seronegative. The J gene is TRBJ2-7, the V gene TRBV9, with 7 nucleotides matching TRBD1. The CDR3 is CASSVGQGVFSYEQYF. CDR3 sequence (DNA): TGTGCCAGCAGCGTAGGGCAGGGGGTATTTTCCTACGAGCAGTACTTC.